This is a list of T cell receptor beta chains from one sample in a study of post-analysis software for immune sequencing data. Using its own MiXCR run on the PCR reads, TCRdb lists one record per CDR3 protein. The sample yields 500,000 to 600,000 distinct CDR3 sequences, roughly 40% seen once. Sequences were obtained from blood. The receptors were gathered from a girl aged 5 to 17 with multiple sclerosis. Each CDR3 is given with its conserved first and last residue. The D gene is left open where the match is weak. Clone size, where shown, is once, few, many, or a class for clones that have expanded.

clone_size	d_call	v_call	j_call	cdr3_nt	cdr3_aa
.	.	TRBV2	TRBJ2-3	TGTGCCGAAACCGAGGGACTCAGCACAGATACGCAGTATTTT	CAETEGLSTDTQYF
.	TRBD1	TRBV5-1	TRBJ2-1	TGCGCCAGCAGCTTCTACAGGGACAGCTCCTACAATGAGCAGTTCTTC	CASSFYRDSSYNEQFF
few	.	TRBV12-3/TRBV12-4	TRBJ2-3	TGTGCCAGCAGTTTCGAGTGGACCCGCACAGATACGCAGTATTTT	CASSFEWTRTDTQYF
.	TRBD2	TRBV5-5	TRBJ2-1	TGTGCCAGCAGCTTGACTGGGACTAGCTCTTTTGAGCAGTTCTTC	CASSLTGTSSFEQFF
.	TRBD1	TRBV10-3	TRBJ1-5	TGTGCCACGCGGACAGGGGCGACGGGTCAGCCCCAGCATTTT	CATRTGATGQPQHF
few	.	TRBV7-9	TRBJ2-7	TGTGCCAGCAGCGACGACCCCTACGAGCAGTACTTC	CASSDDPYEQYF
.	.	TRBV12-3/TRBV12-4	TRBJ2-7	TGTGCCAGCAGTTTTGGGGTCAACTACGAGCAGTACTTC	CASSFGVNYEQYF
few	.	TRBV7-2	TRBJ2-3	TGTGCCAGCAGCTTACGAGGCGCAGATACGCAGTATTTT	CASSLRGADTQYF
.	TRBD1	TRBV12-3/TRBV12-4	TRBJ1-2	TGTGCCAGCAGTTTAGAAGGGACAGGGAACGGCTACACCTTC	CASSLEGTGNGYTF
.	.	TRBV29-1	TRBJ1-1	TGCAGCGTTGAGGTGGACAGCCTGAACACTGAAGCTTTCTTT	CSVEVDSLNTEAFF
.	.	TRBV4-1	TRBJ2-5	TGCGCCAGCAGCCAATCGGAGGCGGGACAAGAGACCCAGTACTTC	CASSQSEAGQETQYF
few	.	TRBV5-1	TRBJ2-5	TGCGCCAGCAGCTTGGAAGTAGGGGTTCAAGAGACCCAGTACTTC	CASSLEVGVQETQYF
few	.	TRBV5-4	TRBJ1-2	TGTGCCAGCAGCTCCGGACGGAGTAACTATGGCTACACCTTC	CASSSGRSNYGYTF
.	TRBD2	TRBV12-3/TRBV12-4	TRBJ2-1	TGTGCCAGCAGCCTGGGACTAGCGGGAAAAAATGAGCAGTTCTTC	CASSLGLAGKNEQFF
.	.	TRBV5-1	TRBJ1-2	TGCGTCAGCAGCCCGAGGCCGGGGGAAGGCTACACCTTC	CVSSPRPGEGYTF
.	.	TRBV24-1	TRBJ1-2	TGTGCCACCAGTGATTTGGACAGTTTGTATGGCTACACCTTC	CATSDLDSLYGYTF
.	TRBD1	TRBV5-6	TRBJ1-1	TGTGCCAGCAGCTTGGACAAAGACAGGGGGCGAATAAACACTGAAGCTTTCTTT	CASSLDKDRGRINTEAFF
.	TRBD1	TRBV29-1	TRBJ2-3	TGCAGCGTTGGAGGCAGGGGGTCAGATACGCAGTATTTT	CSVGGRGSDTQYF
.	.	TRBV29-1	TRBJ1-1	TGCAGCGCTGAAGGTCCGGGGGCGGCTGAAGCTTTCTTT	CSAEGPGAAEAFF
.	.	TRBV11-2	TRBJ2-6	TGTGCCAGCAGCCCCAACGTCCTGACTTTC	CASSPNVLTF
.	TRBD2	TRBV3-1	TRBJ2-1	TGTGCCAGCAGCCTTGGGACTAGCTACGATAACTATGAGCAGTTCTTC	CASSLGTSYDNYEQFF
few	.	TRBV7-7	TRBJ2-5	TGTGCCAGCAGCTCCCAGCCGGCAGGGCAAGAGACCCAGTACTTC	CASSSQPAGQETQYF
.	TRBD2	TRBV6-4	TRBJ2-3	TGTGCCAGCAGTGAAGGGACTAGCGCGGCCGATACGCAGTATTTT	CASSEGTSAADTQYF
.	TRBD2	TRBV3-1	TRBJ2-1	TGTGCCAGCAGCCAAGGTAGCGGGGGGGCCGAGGGGCAGTTCTTC	CASSQGSGGAEGQFF
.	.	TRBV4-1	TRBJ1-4	TGCGCCAGCAGCCGCCTAGGGCCCAGCGTCCTTAATGAAAAACTGTTTTTT	CASSRLGPSVLNEKLFF
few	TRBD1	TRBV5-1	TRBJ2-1	TGCGCCAGCAGCTTGGCCAAAATTAGGGACAGGGAGAACAATGAGCAGTTCTTC	CASSLAKIRDRENNEQFF
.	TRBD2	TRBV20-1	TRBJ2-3	TGCAGTGCAGATACTAGCGGGAGGTACGATACGCAGTATTTT	CSADTSGRYDTQYF
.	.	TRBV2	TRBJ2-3	TGTGCCAGCAGTGATGGCTCCCGGGGCACAGATACGCAGTATTTT	CASSDGSRGTDTQYF
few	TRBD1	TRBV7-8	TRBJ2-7	TGTGCCAGCAGCTTGACAGGGTACTCCTACGAGCAGTACTTC	CASSLTGYSYEQYF
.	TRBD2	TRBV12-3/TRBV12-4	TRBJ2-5	TGTGCCAGCACCCCTAGCGGGCAAGAGACCCAGTACTTC	CASTPSGQETQYF
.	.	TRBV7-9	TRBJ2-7	TGTGCCAGCAGCTCGGAGAAGGGTGCCTACGAGCAGTACTTC	CASSSEKGAYEQYF
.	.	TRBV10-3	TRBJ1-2	TGTGCCATCAGGGGGACGGACGGTGGCTACACCTTC	CAIRGTDGGYTF
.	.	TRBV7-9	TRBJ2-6	TGTGCCAGCAGCTCCCTATGGGGGGCCAACGTCCTGACTTTC	CASSSLWGANVLTF
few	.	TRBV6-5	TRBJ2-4	TGTGCCAGCAGTTACTCACCAGCTCGAGCCAAAAACATTCAGTACTTC	CASSYSPARAKNIQYF
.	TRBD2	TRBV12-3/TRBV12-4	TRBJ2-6	TGTGCCAGCAAGCAGATAGCGGGTGGGGCCAACGTCCTGACTTTC	CASKQIAGGANVLTF